This T cell receptor (beta chain) was obtained from a study of OX40 agonist ivuxolimab in advanced cancers. General study results and limits: Which antigen the expanded peripheral T cells recognized is unknown. On average, CD8+ T cells showed a greater number of expanded clones than CD4+. At doses 0.1 to 3.0 mg/kg, CD4+ and CD8+ clones expanded.

Repertoires were generated with immunoSEQ multiplex PCR, while TCRdb's copy carries only in-frame clones and drops some. The table includes about 74,000 clones, approximately 81% detected once. CDR3 length equals 14 residues. CDR1 SQVTM and CDR2 ANQGSEA come from the germline V gene. V lost 7 bases and J lost 5; bases outside the gene matches: 13. Comment on this clone: The antigen is undetermined.

The origin of this receptor is an adult with an advanced solid tumor such as melanoma, head and neck, liver or kidney cancer. The rearrangement links TRBV29-1 to TRBJ2-7; TRBD1 agrees at 8 bases. The sequencing here drew on CD4+ or CD8+ T cells sorted from blood, taken in a trial of the OX40 agonist ivuxolimab. CDR3 bases: TGCAGCGCTGGGGGAGGACAGGGTCGGGACGAGCAGTACTTC. It encodes CSAGGGQGRDEQYF.